These 3 T cell receptor beta chains share one sample of origin, sequenced in a study of blood T cell repertoires in COVID-19. Clones were read by immunoSEQ multiplex PCR, and TCRdb kept only the in-frame ones, dropping some. This table has 140,000 to 150,000 clones, approximately 83% appearing once. Sequencing input: peripheral blood. Receptor source: a woman aged 55-75 years with COVID-19, enrolled during active disease.

The V call is TRBV24-1, the J call TRBJ2-3; the D is unclear. Germline CDR1 reads KGHDR; CDR2 reads SFDVKD. Trimming left V 0 bases short and J 4 bases short, with 7 bases between. This CDR3 comprises 14 residues. The CDR3 DNA reads as TGTGCCACCAGTGATTTGACAGCACCAGATACGCAGTATTTT. The encoded protein is CATSDLTAPDTQYF.

V and J are TRBV6-5 and TRBJ2-7; D is perhaps TRBD2 (6 bases). The length of the CDR3 is 14 residues. Trimming took 3 bases from V and 2 from J, leaving 11 bases between them. Germline values: CDR1 MNHEY, CDR2 SVGAGI. CDR3 region: CASSYDGGAYEQYF. CDR3 DNA: TGTGCCAGCAGTTATGACGGGGGTGCCTACGAGCAGTACTTC.

The chain joins TRBV28 to TRBJ2-5; 14 nucleotides line up with TRBD2. This CDR3 is 16 amino acids long. Per germline, CDR1 MDHEN and CDR2 SYDVKM. With V trimmed by 5 bases and J by 4 bases, 6 bases remained unmatched. The CDR3 bases are TGTGCCAGCAGTCCCCGGACTAGCGGGGGGCCAGAGACCCAGTACTTC. Translation: CASSPRTSGGPETQYF.